The 27 T cell receptor beta chains given below trace back to one sample, sequenced in a study of cytomegalovirus exposure and HLA in healthy donors. Using immunoSEQ multiplex PCR, the repertoire was profiled, and TCRdb retains in-frame clones only, with some absent. The sample gives over 150,000 clones, about 90% of which show up once; about 9.3% is in the top ten. The sample comprised PBMCs. Receptor source: a woman aged 18-30 years in good health and CMV-seropositive.

The rearrangement uses TRBV6-1 and TRBJ2-1; TRBD2 aligns across 13 bases. The germline gives CDR1 MNHNS, CDR2 SASEGT. The CDR3 is 15 residues long. V was clipped by 8 bases and J by 6 bases; unmatched bases: 7. The CDR3 loop is CASSGLAGAGNEQFF. The CDR3 bases are TGTGCCAGCTCTGGACTAGCGGGAGCGGGCAATGAGCAGTTCTTC.

The J gene is TRBJ2-3, the V gene TRBV7-9; D perhaps matches TRBD2 (5 bases). CDR3 size: 13 residues. The V gene's germline CDR1 is SEHNR and CDR2 FQNEAQ (reference sequence). V shed 0 bases and J shed 4 bases, with 5 bases lying between them. In DNA form, the CDR3 reads TGTGCCAGCAGCTTAGCCGGGGCAGATACGCAGTATTTT. Translation: CASSLAGADTQYF.

This sequence joins TRBV5-8 and TRBJ2-1; the D gene is possibly TRBD1 (6 bases). Trimming left V 4 bases short and J 5 bases short, with 19 bases between. The CDR3 loop spans 16 amino acids. Germline CDR1 and CDR2: SGHTS and YDEGEE. The CDR3 nucleotides read TGTGCCAGCAGCCGCGGGCTAGCCAGGGGCGACAATGAGCAGTTCTTC. This translates into CASSRGLARGDNEQFF.

The chain carries TRBV4-1 and TRBJ1-3; 7 nucleotides agree with TRBD1. The junction had 7 bases not matched to a gene; V was cut back by 5 bases and J by 0 bases. Germline V gene data show CDR1 as MGHRA and CDR2 as YSYEKL. The CDR3 runs 16 residues. In DNA, the CDR3 is TGCGCCAGCAGCGTAGTAGGGGGCTCCTCTGGAAACACCATATATTTT. Translating it yields CASSVVGGSSGNTIYF.

The rearrangement uses TRBV10-2 and TRBJ2-1; TRBD2 matches 8 bases. The CDR3 extends over 16 amino acids. The V gene end was trimmed by 4 bases and the J gene end by 4 bases; junction bases not matched to a gene: 9. Germline CDR1 WSHSY, CDR2 SAAADI. The DNA for the CDR3 is TGCGCCAGCAGTGGTTCGGGAGGGACTGGTTACAATGAGCAGTTCTTC. It is translated as CASSGSGGTGYNEQFF.

About this clone: One end of the junction fails to match germline, which may point to a read error. V gene TRBV27 combines with J gene TRBJ2-7; 7 bases match TRBD2. CDR3 length: 14 residues. The germline gives CDR1 MNHEY, CDR2 SMNVEV (reference sequence). The CDR3 DNA sequence: TGTGCCAGCACTTTACGCGGGAGTCTGAACGAGCAGTACTTC. This translates into CASTLRGSLNEQYF.

The chain uses TRBV28 and TRBJ2-5; D possibly corresponds to TRBD2 (5 bases). In germline, CDR1 is MDHEN, CDR2 SYDVKM. The CDR3 runs 17 residues. V lost 3 bases, J lost 7 bases, and 24 bases lay in between. The CDR3 loop reads CASSFLLRAGIEGTQYF. CDR3 bases: TGTGCCAGCAGTTTTCTTCTGAGGGCAGGCATAGAGGGGACCCAGTACTTC. Complete variable domain (other parts from reference TRBV28 and TRBJ2-5): DVKVTQSSRYLVKRTGEKVFLECVQDMDHENMFWYRQDPGLGLRLIYFSYDVKMKEKGDIPEGYSVSREKKERFSLILESASTNQTSMYLCASSFLLRAGIEGTQYFGPGTRLLVL.

V and J are TRBV14 and TRBJ1-1; D ambiguous. V lost 1 base, J lost 3 bases, and 3 bases lay in between. Germline assignment: CDR1 SGHDN and CDR2 FVKESK. The CDR3 extends over 12 amino acids. As DNA, the CDR3 is TGTGCCAGCAGCCAAGTATACACTGAAGCTTTCTTT. Translated: CASSQVYTEAFF.

This chain joins TRBV9 and TRBJ2-3, with 7 bases identical to TRBD2. CDR1 and CDR2 from the germline V gene are SGDLS and YYNGEE. With V trimmed by 0 bases and J by 2 bases, 6 bases remained unmatched. This CDR3 contains 16 residues. CDR3 nucleotides: TGTGCCAGCAGCGTAGGCGGGAGTGCCCCCACAGATACGCAGTATTTT. Translation: CASSVGGSAPTDTQYF. Filled out from reference TRBV9 and TRBJ2-3, the complete variable domain reads DSGVTQTPKHLITATGQRVTLRCSPRSGDLSVYWYQQSLDQGLQFLIQYYNGEERAKGNILERFSAQQFPDLHSELNLSSLELGDSALYFCASSVGGSAPTDTQYFGPGTRLTVL.

The J gene is TRBJ2-1, the V gene TRBV7-2, with 10 nucleotides matching TRBD2. In germline, CDR1 is SGHTA, CDR2 FQGNSA. The CDR3 consists of 14 residues. J was trimmed by 9 bases and V by 1 base; bases with no gene match: 3. As DNA, the CDR3 is TGTGCCAGCAGCTTAGAACTAGCGGGACTTGAGCAGTTCTTC. This codes for CASSLELAGLEQFF.

The rearrangement uses TRBV11-2 and TRBJ2-3, with D hard to call. The V end lost 1 base, the J end lost 4 bases, and 6 bases lay between the germline ends. The CDR3 is 13 amino acids. Looked up from germline, CDR1 is SGHAT and CDR2 is FQNNGV. The CDR3 region is CASSLVGPDTQYF. CDR3 sequence (DNA): TGTGCCAGCAGCTTAGTGGGCCCAGATACGCAGTATTTT.

This sequence joins TRBV4-3 and TRBJ2-1; TRBD2 matches 7 bases. CDR3 size: 15 residues. In germline, CDR1 is LGHNA, CDR2 YSLEER. Germline trimming cut 0 bases from V and 9 bases from J; bases unmatched to any gene: 8. As DNA, the CDR3 is TGCGCCAGCAGCCAAGATAGGGCGGGAGCCGGTGAGCAGTTCTTC. Residues: CASSQDRAGAGEQFF.

The chain has TRBV11-2 and TRBJ1-1; no clear D gene. The V and J ends lost 3 bases and 7 bases respectively, with 9 bases between them. Germline CDR1 SGHAT, CDR2 FQNNGV. The CDR3 has 12 residues. DNA for the CDR3: TGTGCCAGCAGCTTTTATCGGGATGAAGCTTTCTTT. Translated, it gives CASSFYRDEAFF.

J is TRBJ2-3 and V is TRBV5-1; the D gene is possibly TRBD2 (5 bases). Per the germline V gene, CDR1 is SGHRS and CDR2 is YFSETQ. There are 16 residues in the CDR3. V shed 0 bases and J shed 2 bases, with 13 bases lying between them. The CDR3 sequence: CASSLAPGTSTDTQYF. In nucleotides, the CDR3 is TGCGCCAGCAGCTTGGCTCCGGGAACCTCCACAGATACGCAGTATTTT.

This chain connects TRBV2 to TRBJ1-5; 7 nucleotides agree with TRBD1. Trimming cost V 6 bases and J 0 bases; bases outside gene matches: 5. The CDR3 sequence is 15 residues long. CDR1 and CDR2 from the germline V gene are SNHLY and FYNNEI. DNA for the CDR3: TGTGCCAGCAGGAGGACAGGTTATAGCAATCAGCCCCAGCATTTT. Its translation: CASRRTGYSNQPQHF.

The rearrangement uses TRBV28 and TRBJ1-5; unclear D gene. V lost 2 bases, J lost 3 bases, and 26 bases lay in between. CDR1 MDHEN and CDR2 SYDVKM come from the germline V gene. The CDR3 is 20 residues long. The CDR3 sequence is CASSLGSQARGRYNNQPQHF. The CDR3 coding sequence is TGTGCCAGCAGTTTAGGGTCGCAGGCCCGGGGTAGATATAACAATCAGCCCCAGCATTTT.

This clone was observed a handful of times. V usage is TRBV6-1 and J usage is TRBJ2-7; D perhaps matches TRBD2 (5 bases). Per the germline V gene, CDR1 is MNHNS and CDR2 is SASEGT. V dropped 1 base and J dropped 5 bases, with 18 bases sitting between them. CDR3 length: 16 residues. CDR3 protein: CASSEGTFAPEDEQYF. The CDR3 DNA reads TGTGCCAGCAGTGAAGGGACTTTCGCCCCCGAGGACGAGCAGTACTTC.

The count of this clone is one. This rearrangement joins TRBV7-2 to TRBJ2-1; 9 bases are a match to TRBD2. This CDR3 contains 16 residues. Germline CDR1 SGHTA, CDR2 FQGNSA. The J segment lost 3 bases and the V segment lost 5 bases, leaving 8 bases of the junction unmatched. The CDR3 loop reads CASSEGTSRLYNEQFF. In DNA form, the CDR3 reads TGTGCCAGCAGCGAAGGGACTAGCCGCCTCTACAATGAGCAGTTCTTC.

The V gene is TRBV5-8, the J gene TRBJ2-5, with 9 bases matching TRBD1. V dropped 4 bases and J dropped 4; count of bases not matched to a gene: 11. Germline CDR1 SGHTS, CDR2 YDEGEE. The CDR3 consists of 16 residues. The CDR3 loop reads CASSPIQGAVAETQYF. As DNA, the CDR3 is TGTGCCAGCAGCCCTATACAGGGGGCTGTGGCAGAGACCCAGTACTTC.

This clone was seen once. Other DNA sequences from this sample encode an identical CDR3 as well. This sequence joins TRBV28 and TRBJ2-7; D remains unclear. V dropped 5 bases and J dropped 0 bases, with 5 bases sitting between them. Germline CDR1 and CDR2: MDHEN and SYDVKM. This CDR3 region has 12 residues. CDR3 bases: TGTGCCAGCAGTCTCAGCTCCTACGAGCAGTACTTC. It encodes CASSLSSYEQYF.

The count of this clone is one. The rearrangement uses TRBV7-2 and TRBJ2-7, with TRBD1 matching over 7 bases. This CDR3 is built from 16 residues. CDR1 SGHTA and CDR2 FQGNSA come from the germline V gene. The junction had 11 bases not matched to a gene; V was cut back by 3 bases and J by 3 bases. The CDR3 sequence: CASSFPSQGQSYEQYF. CDR3 coding DNA: TGTGCCAGCAGCTTCCCCAGTCAGGGACAGAGCTACGAGCAGTACTTC. Together with reference TRBV7-2 and TRBJ2-7, the CDR3 gives the full variable domain: GAGVSQSPSNKVTEKGKDVELRCDPISGHTALYWYRQSLGQGLEFLIYFQGNSAPDKSGLPSDRFSAERTGGSVSTLTIQRTQQEDSAVYLCASSFPSQGQSYEQYFGPGTRLTVT.

This clone was seen only a few times. The CDR3 is CASMRESNQPQHF. The DNA for the CDR3 is TGTGCCAGCATGCGGGAAAGCAATCAGCCCCAGCATTTT. This chain links TRBV6-1 with TRBJ1-5; no reliable D call. There are 13 residues in the CDR3. Germline V gene sequence: CDR1 MNHNS, CDR2 SASEGT. Deletions cut 7 bases from V and 1 base from J, with 8 bases between.

The chain has TRBV7-9 and TRBJ2-3; 8 bases line up with TRBD2. This CDR3 contains 18 residues. With 5 bases clipped from V and 3 bases from J, the junction kept 16 bases outside the gene matches. CDR1 SEHNR and CDR2 FQNEAQ come from the germline V gene (reference sequence). DNA of the CDR3: TGTGCCAGCAGCGCCACCGGAACGAGCGGGAGTATGACAGATACGCAGTATTTT. Its protein product is CASSATGTSGSMTDTQYF.

The V gene is TRBV7-2, the J gene TRBJ2-1; 7 bases agree with TRBD2. Germline lookup yields CDR1 SGHTA and CDR2 FQGNSA. The CDR3 is 17 amino acids. V shed 4 bases, J shed 5 bases, and the junction held 14 bases outside the gene matches. CDR3 bases: TGTGCCAGCAGCTCCCCAGGAGACTGGGGAGGGGACAATGAGCAGTTCTTC. Protein sequence: CASSSPGDWGGDNEQFF.

The chain joins TRBV4-1 to TRBJ2-1, with D possibly matching TRBD2 (5 bases). Per the germline V gene, CDR1 is MGHRA and CDR2 is YSYEKL. This CDR3 is 15 amino acids long. V lost 6 bases and J 0 bases, leaving 12 bases between the germline ends. Here the CDR3 reads CASSLAGGSYNEQFF. The CDR3 nucleotides are TGCGCCAGCAGTTTGGCGGGTGGCTCCTACAATGAGCAGTTCTTC.

V usage is TRBV7-8 and J usage is TRBJ1-3; D uncertain. The V end was cut by 6 bases, the J end by 0 bases, with 9 bases between. There are 14 residues in the CDR3. Germline V gene data show CDR1 as SGHVS and CDR2 as FQNEAQ. CDR3 region: CASRPKPSGNTIYF. In DNA form, the CDR3 reads TGTGCCAGCAGACCTAAACCCTCTGGAAACACCATATATTTT. Complete variable domain (other parts from reference TRBV7-8 and TRBJ1-3): GAGVSQSPRYKVAKRGQDVALRCDPISGHVSLFWYQQALGQGPEFLTYFQNEAQLDKSGLPSDRFFAERPEGSVSTLKIQRTQQEDSAVYLCASRPKPSGNTIYFGEGSWLTVV.

This clone was detected only once. The gene calls are TRBV11-3 and TRBJ2-7; D is uncertain. The V and J ends lost 1 base and 7 bases respectively, with 17 bases between them. Germline V CDR1 and CDR2: SGHNT, YENEEA. This CDR3 is 15 amino acids long. The CDR3 DNA sequence: TGTGCCAGCAGCTTAGCCTCACAGAGATCCTTGGAGCAGTACTTC. Its protein is CASSLASQRSLEQYF.